The sequence of this T cell receptor beta chain was determined in a study of vaccination effects on CD4 cells after COVID-19. Before any sequencing was done, the ViraFEST assay used viral peptide pools to expand antigen-specific CD4+ T cells. Having been cultured for less than 12 days, the cells underwent CD4+ T cell isolation. Participants received two doses of either the BNT162b2 or mRNA-1273 vaccine. V lost 0 bases, J lost 5 bases, and 7 bases stayed unmatched. The CDR3 is made up of 16 amino acids. CDR1 is MNHNS and CDR2 is SASEGT in the germline V gene. On this clone itself: What it binds is not known.

The repertoire was sequenced with immunoSEQ multiplex PCR; TCRdb's copy has only in-frame clones and lacks some. The table has 28,000 or so clones, around 70% seen once. This specimen was CD4+ T cells from PBMCs cultured with HCoV-NL63 spike peptides, taken after COVID-19 vaccination. The chain couples TRBV6-1 to TRBJ1-2, with 9 bases lining up with TRBD1. The TCR sequence derives from a human donor who received a COVID-19 vaccine. This CDR3 is CASSEAGTGLLYGYTF. Written as DNA, the CDR3 is TGTGCCAGCAGTGAAGCGGGGACAGGGCTCTTGTATGGCTACACCTTC.